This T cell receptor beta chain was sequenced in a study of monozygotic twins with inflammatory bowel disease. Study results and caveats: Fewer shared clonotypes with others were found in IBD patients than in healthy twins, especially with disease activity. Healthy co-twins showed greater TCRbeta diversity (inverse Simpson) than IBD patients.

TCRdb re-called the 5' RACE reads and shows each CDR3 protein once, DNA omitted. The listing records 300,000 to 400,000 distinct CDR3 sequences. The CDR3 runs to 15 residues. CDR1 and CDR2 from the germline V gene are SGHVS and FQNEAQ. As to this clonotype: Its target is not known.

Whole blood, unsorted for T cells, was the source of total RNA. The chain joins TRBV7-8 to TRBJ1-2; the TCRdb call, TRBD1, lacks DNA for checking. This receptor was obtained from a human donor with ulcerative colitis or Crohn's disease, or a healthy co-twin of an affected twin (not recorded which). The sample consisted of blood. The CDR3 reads CASSSPPDGSYGYTF.